This is a list of T cell receptor beta chains from one sample in a study of blood T cell repertoires in acute mononucleosis. Clones were read by immunoSEQ multiplex PCR, and TCRdb kept only the in-frame ones, dropping some. The top ten clones hold approximately 51% of a sample with approximately 2,300 clones, 65% to 70% of them seen once. The sequenced sample was EBV GLC epitope tetramer+ CD8+ T cells sorted from PBMCs, obtained during acute infectious mononucleosis. The source of these receptors is a woman aged 18 to 35 with infectious mononucleosis caused by EBV. Each CDR3 is given with its conserved first and last residue. A D gene is named only where the DNA matches it firmly. A row's size may be missing; if present it is once, few, many or a size class.

CDR3 length | J gene | V gene | clone size | D gene | CDR3 protein | CDR3 DNA
15 | TRBJ2-7 | TRBV13 | - | TRBD2 | CASSPTSGSVYEQYF | TGTGCCAGCAGCCCGACCAGCGGGAGTGTTTACGAGCAGTACTTC
10 | TRBJ2-2 | TRBV9 | few | - | CASGTGELFF | TGTGCCAGCGGAACCGGGGAGCTGTTTTTT
16 | TRBJ2-7 | TRBV11-2 | - | TRBD2 | CASCLAWVAGGNEQYF | TGTGCGAGCTGCTTAGCTTGGGTAGCGGGGGGAAACGAGCAGTACTTC
16 | TRBJ2-7 | TRBV11-2 | - | TRBD2 | CDISLAWVAGVNEQYF | TGTGACATCAGCTTAGCTTGGGTAGCGGGGGTAAACGAGCAGTACTTC
14 | TRBJ2-7 | TRBV10-3 | medium-sized | TRBD1 | CAISTDRGTYEQYF | TGTGCCATCAGTACGGACAGGGGTACCTACGAGCAGTACTTC
14 | TRBJ2-7 | TRBV4-2 | - | - | CASSLEGALDEQYF | TGTGCCAGCAGCTTGGAGGGGGCCCTCGACGAGCAGTACTTC
12 | TRBJ2-5 | TRBV14 | - | TRBD2 | CASRSPGGTQYF | TGTGCCAGCAGATCGCCGGGGGGTACCCAGTACTTC
16 | TRBJ2-7 | TRBV7-2 | few | TRBD2 | CASSQDGAGGLGEQYF | TGTGCCAGCAGCCAAGATGGAGCGGGGGGGCTCGGCGAGCAGTACTTC
14 | TRBJ2-3 | TRBV7-9 | medium-sized | TRBD2 | CASSGLEFPDTQYF | TGTGCCAGCAGCGGACTAGAGTTCCCAGATACGCAGTATTTT
13 | TRBJ2-7 | TRBV10-3 | - | - | CAISDDRNYEQYF | TGTGCCATCAGTGATGACCGAAACTACGAGCAGTACTTC
16 | TRBJ2-7 | TRBV9 | - | TRBD2 | CASSVGQLAGGDEQYF | TGTGCCAGCAGCGTAGGCCAACTAGCGGGGGGCGACGAGCAGTACTTC
14 | TRBJ1-4 | TRBV29-1 | - | - | CSVGRGGFNEKLFF | TGCAGCGTGGGGAGAGGGGGTTTTAATGAAAAACTGTTTTTT
12 | TRBJ2-5 | TRBV7-9 | few | - | CASSGSQETQYF | TGTGCTAGCAGCGGGTCCCAAGAGACCCAGTACTTC
14 | TRBJ2-7 | TRBV11-3 | - | - | CASSYAGTATEQYF | TGTGCCAGCAGTTACGCCGGGACGGCAACCGAGCAGTACTTC
12 | TRBJ1-2 | TRBV29-1 | - | - | CCVWWSFYGYTF | TGCTGCGTGTGGTGGAGCTTCTATGGCTACACCTTC
14 | TRBJ2-7 | TRBV7-7 | many | - | CASSLEGALDEQYF | TGTGCCAGCAGCTTGGAGGGGGCCCTCGACGAGCAGTACTTC
12 | TRBJ1-2 | TRBV29-1 | - | - | CSVGGGVYGYTF | TGCAGCGTGGGGGGGGGCGTCTATGGCTACACCTTC